This T cell receptor (beta chain) originates from a study of shared clonotypes between healthy human individuals. The study, taken as a whole, reports: Naive CD4 clonotypes overlapped across a few donors at approximately 4.5%.

Trimming removed 0 bases from V and 1 base from J, with 9 bases in between. From germline, CDR1 is LNHNV and CDR2 YYDKDF (reference sequence). This CDR3 is 15 amino acids long. As for this clone: Antigen: not known.

Per the study methods: ImmunoSEQ output held junction-only sequences without quality scores, so filtering differed. Profiling relied on immunoSEQ multiplex PCR, and the TCRdb table lists in-frame clones only, not all of them. For V, J and clone size, that table is used; D and trimming come from the DNA. Of more than 900,000 clones in the sample, approximately 78% were seen once. Sample: memory CD4+ T cells from PBMCs. As to subset: CD45RA-negative fraction. The chain employs TRBV15 and TRBJ1-2, with D unclear. This clonotype was sampled from a man between 18 and 35 years old in good health. Some clones in this sample may be carry-over from other donors' samples. The CDR3 DNA is TGTGCCACCAGCAGAGATACAACAGTTAACTATGGCTACACCTTC. Encoded protein: CATSRDTTVNYGYTF.